This TCR beta chain was identified during a study of cytomegalovirus exposure and HLA in healthy donors. The wider study: Among the approximately 400 genotyped donors, approximately 80% were placed in the Caucasian-associated ancestry cluster.

It was with 60 Vbeta and 13 Jbeta primers that the PCR ran. Here immunoSEQ multiplex PCR was the method, and the copy in TCRdb shows in-frame clones only, minus some. The repertoire has roughly 200,000 clones, approximately 78% of them found once; the top ten carry 2.7%. Comment on this clone: Its target is not known.

Germline CDR1 reads LNHDA; CDR2 reads SQIVND (reference sequence). This CDR3 contains 15 residues. Trimming removed 3 bases from V and 4 bases from J, with 14 bases in between. Study outcomes and limitations: A link between a missense DCLRE1C variant and TCR beta V- and J-gene trimming emerged from a later analysis. In the analysis, some V segments, TRBV6-2 and TRBV6-3 included, were excluded as indistinguishable.

The V and J genes are TRBV19 and TRBJ2-3, with D possibly matching TRBD1 (5 bases). This TCR was sampled from a woman between 35 and 50 years old in good health and CMV-seronegative. Sequenced sample: PBMCs. The CDR3 sequence: CASSIRQEGADTQYF. The CDR3 nucleotides read TGTGCCAGTAGTATTCGGCAGGAAGGGGCAGATACGCAGTATTTT. The whole variable domain, filled in from reference TRBV19 and TRBJ2-3, reads DGGITQSPKYLFRKEGQNVTLSCEQNLNHDAMYWYRQDPGQGLRLIYYSQIVNDFQKGDIAEGYSVSREKKESFPLTVTSAQKNPTAFYLCASSIRQEGADTQYFGPGTRLTVL.